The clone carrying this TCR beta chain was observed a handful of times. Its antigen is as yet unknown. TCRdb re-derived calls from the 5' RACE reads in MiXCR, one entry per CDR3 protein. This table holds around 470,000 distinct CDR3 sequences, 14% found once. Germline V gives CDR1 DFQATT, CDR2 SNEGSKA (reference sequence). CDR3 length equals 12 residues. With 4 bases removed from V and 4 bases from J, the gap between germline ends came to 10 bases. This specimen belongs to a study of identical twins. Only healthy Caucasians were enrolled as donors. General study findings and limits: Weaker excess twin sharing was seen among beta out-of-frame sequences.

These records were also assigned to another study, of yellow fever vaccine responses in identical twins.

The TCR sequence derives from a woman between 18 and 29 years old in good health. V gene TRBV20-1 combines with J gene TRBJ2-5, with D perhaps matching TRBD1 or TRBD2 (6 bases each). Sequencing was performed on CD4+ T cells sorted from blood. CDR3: CSATGGVETQYF. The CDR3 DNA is TGCAGTGCTACCGGGGGCGTAGAGACCCAGTACTTC.